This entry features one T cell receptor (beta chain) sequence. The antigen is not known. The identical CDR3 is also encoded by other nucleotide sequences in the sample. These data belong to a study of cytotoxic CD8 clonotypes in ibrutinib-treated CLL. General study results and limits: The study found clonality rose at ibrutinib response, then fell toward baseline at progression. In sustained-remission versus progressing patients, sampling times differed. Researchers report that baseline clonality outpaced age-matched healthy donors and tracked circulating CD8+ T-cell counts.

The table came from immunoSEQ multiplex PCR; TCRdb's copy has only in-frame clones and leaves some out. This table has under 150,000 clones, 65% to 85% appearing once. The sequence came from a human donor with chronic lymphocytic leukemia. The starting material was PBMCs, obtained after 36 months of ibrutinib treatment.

The CDR3 DNA reads TGTGCCAGCGGTACAGGGGGCCGCAATCAGCCCCAGCATTTT. It translates to CASGTGGRNQPQHF. V and J are TRBV27 and TRBJ1-5, with 9 bases identical to TRBD1. With V trimmed by 8 bases and J by 2 bases, 4 bases remained unmatched. This CDR3 contains 14 residues. Germline-derived CDR1 and CDR2 are MNHEY and SMNVEV (reference sequence).